The source of this TCR beta chain is a study of monozygotic twins with inflammatory bowel disease. TCRdb reanalyzed the 5' RACE reads and collapses them to one entry per CDR3 protein, without DNA. The repertoire table contains 400,000 to 500,000 distinct CDR3 sequences. The sample comprised blood. This TCR came from a human donor with ulcerative colitis or Crohn's disease, or a healthy co-twin of an affected twin (not recorded which).

The CDR3 loop is CASIEGYRDSPLHF. The chain is built from TRBV28 and TRBJ1-6; no DNA is available, so the TRBD1 call from TCRdb remains unchecked. There are 14 residues in the CDR3. Germline assignment: CDR1 MDHEN and CDR2 SYDVKM.